The 24 T cell receptor beta chains below were found in one sample sequenced in a study of blood T cell repertoires in COVID-19. Sequencing used immunoSEQ multiplex PCR; TCRdb keeps in-frame clones, though not all of them. The sample lists roughly 200,000 clones; around 86% were seen once. Source material: peripheral blood. The receptors come from a man between 60 and 75 years old with acute or convalescent COVID-19.

Details on this clone: The junction does not match germline at one end; this may be a read error. The chain uses TRBV19 and TRBJ2-6, with TRBD1 as a possible D gene (5 bases). There are 16 residues in the CDR3. Germline V lookup: CDR1 LNHDA, CDR2 SQIVND (reference sequence). The CDR3 DNA follows: TGTGCCAGTAGTTTAGACAGTTACTCTGGGGCCAACGTCCTGACTTTC. Its translation is CASSLDSYSGANVLTF.

The CDR3 sequence is CASSLSGQGHSNQPQHF. The CDR3 DNA sequence: TGTGCCAGCAGTTTGAGTGGACAGGGACATAGCAATCAGCCCCAGCATTTT. The V call is TRBV28, the J call TRBJ1-5, with 8 nucleotides matching TRBD1. Germline CDR1 and CDR2: MDHEN and SYDVKM. CDR3 length: 17 residues. With V trimmed by 3 bases and J by 0 bases, 7 bases remained unmatched.

This clone was counted a few times. This rearrangement joins TRBV2 to TRBJ1-4; 7 nucleotides line up with TRBD1. Trimming took 4 bases from V and 6 from J; bases not matched to a gene: 17. The CDR3 spans 18 residues. Germline lookup yields CDR1 SNHLY and CDR2 FYNNEI. CDR3 sequence reads: CASSVPDKAAGGYEKLFF. CDR3 coding DNA: TGTGCCAGCAGTGTCCCCGACAAGGCCGCAGGGGGGTATGAAAAACTGTTTTTT.

The J gene is TRBJ2-7, the V gene TRBV7-3; D might be TRBD2 (6 bases). The CDR3 spans 11 residues. From germline, CDR1 is SGHTA and CDR2 FQGTGA. V gave up 2 bases and J gave up 7 bases, with 6 bases separating them. This CDR3 is CASSLGTEQYF. The CDR3 nucleotides read TGTGCCAGCAGCTTAGGGACTGAGCAGTACTTC.

The V gene is TRBV5-1, the J gene TRBJ2-7, with TRBD1 matching over 10 bases. Germline-derived CDR1 and CDR2 are SGHRS and YFSETQ. This CDR3 comprises 15 residues. V was pared by 4 bases and J by 2 bases, with 6 bases of the junction left unmatched. This CDR3 reads CASSTSGTGAYEQYF. The DNA of the CDR3 is TGCGCCAGCAGCACCTCCGGGACAGGGGCCTACGAGCAGTACTTC.

The DNA for the CDR3 is TGTGCCAGCAGCCCCGACAGGAACTATGGCTACACCTTC. It encodes CASSPDRNYGYTF. The chain recombines TRBV6-5 with TRBJ1-2; perhaps TRBD1 as D (6 bases). V lost 6 bases to trimming and J lost 2 bases, with 10 bases between them. CDR3 length: 13 residues. Germline CDR1 and CDR2: MNHEY and SVGAGI.

V usage is TRBV7-8 and J usage is TRBJ1-4; D might be TRBD1 (6 bases). Trimming left V 1 base short and J 7 bases short, with 7 bases between. Germline V gene sequence: CDR1 SGHVS, CDR2 FQNEAQ. This CDR3 has 13 residues. The CDR3 nucleotides read TGTGCCAGCAGCTTAGACAGGGCTGAAAAACTGTTTTTT. Amino acid sequence: CASSLDRAEKLFF.

This clone has only a few counts. The genes are TRBV18 and TRBJ2-2; D unresolved. The CDR3 spans 16 residues. CDR1 and CDR2 (germline): KGHSH, LQKENI. V lost 4 bases and J 0 bases, leaving 12 bases between the germline ends. The CDR3 reads CASSLLESANTGELFF. The CDR3 bases are TGTGCCAGCTCACTTCTGGAGAGCGCGAACACCGGGGAGCTGTTTTTT.

The chain links TRBV3-1 (or the pseudogene TRBV3-2) to TRBJ2-5, with D unresolved. The CDR3 length is 16 residues. From germline, CDR1 is LGHDT and CDR2 YNNKEL (reference sequence). V gave up 0 bases and J gave up 1 base, with 12 bases separating them. CDR3 DNA sequence: TGTGCCAGCAGCCAAGAAGGCGCAGGTAGCCAAGAGACCCAGTACTTC. Amino acid sequence: CASSQEGAGSQETQYF.

The chain links TRBV30 to TRBJ1-2, with unresolved D. Trimming took 3 bases from V and 7 from J, leaving 12 bases between them. The CDR3 is 12 amino acids. The germline gives CDR1 GTSNPN, CDR2 SVGIG (reference sequence). In DNA, the CDR3 is TGTGCCTGGAGGGCAGGCTCCTTTGGCTACACCTTC. It is translated as CAWRAGSFGYTF.

The chain carries TRBV7-2 and TRBJ2-5, with D possibly TRBD2 on 6 matching bases. V was shortened by 5 bases and J by 5 bases, with 12 bases between the two germline ends. Germline V gene lookup returns CDR1 SGHTA and CDR2 FQGNSA. There are 13 residues in the CDR3. The CDR3 spells CASSPGTSETQYF. CDR3 in DNA: TGTGCCAGCAGCCCCGGGACTTCGGAGACCCAGTACTTC.

This rearrangement joins TRBV7-8 to TRBJ2-3; possible D gene TRBD1, 6 bases. The CDR3 sequence is 17 residues long. The germline V gene has CDR1 SGHVS and CDR2 FQNEAQ. The V end lost 4 bases, the J end lost 0 bases, and 17 bases lay between the germline ends. This CDR3 is CASSSARGTQSTDTQYF. In DNA form, the CDR3 reads TGTGCCAGCAGCTCAGCGCGAGGGACACAAAGCACAGATACGCAGTATTTT.

The gene calls are TRBV21-1 and TRBJ2-1; the D call in the table, TRBD1, was not verified against the DNA. TRBV21-1 is a documented pseudogene. The CDR3 is made up of 19 amino acids. CDR3 coding DNA: TGTGCCAGCAGCAAGGGGGCTGCTCTAGTCTCTTCCCCCTACAATGAGCAGTTCTTC. Translating it yields CASSKGAALVSSPYNEQFF.

The V call is TRBV5-3, the J call TRBJ1-5; 9 bases align to TRBD1. TRBV5-3 is an ORF; its function is uncertain. V shed 2 bases, J shed 4 bases, and the junction held 4 bases outside the gene matches. This CDR3 is 15 amino acids long. CDR3 sequence: CARSLPGQGNQPQHF. The CDR3 bases are TGTGCCAGAAGCTTACCGGGACAGGGAAATCAGCCCCAGCATTTT.

The V call is TRBV19, the J call TRBJ2-1; D possibly corresponds to TRBD1 (6 bases). The CDR3 extends over 15 amino acids. The V gene lost 5 bases and the J gene lost 9 bases, with 20 bases spanning the gap. Germline V lookup: CDR1 LNHDA, CDR2 SQIVND (reference sequence). The CDR3: CASSPPLGAPGEQFF. The CDR3 region has the DNA TGTGCCAGTAGTCCCCCTTTGGGGGCCCCTGGTGAGCAGTTCTTC. Full variable domain (missing parts from reference TRBV19 and TRBJ2-1): DGGITQSPKYLFRKEGQNVTLSCEQNLNHDAMYWYRQDPGQGLRLIYYSQIVNDFQKGDIAEGYSVSREKKESFPLTVTSAQKNPTAFYLCASSPPLGAPGEQFFGPGTRLTVL.

This clone was seen a few times. The gene calls are TRBV4-2 and TRBJ2-1, with 11 bases aligning to TRBD2. Germline CDR1 is LGHNA and CDR2 is YNFKEQ. V shed 4 bases and J 8 bases; nucleotides not matched to a gene: 7. CDR3 size: 15 residues. CDR3 nucleotide sequence: TGTGCCAGCAGCCCCCTAGCGGGGGGTTTGGATGAGCAGTTCTTC. Protein product: CASSPLAGGLDEQFF.

The genes are TRBV5-1 and TRBJ2-7; maybe TRBD1 (6 bases). Trimming left V 2 bases short and J 3 bases short, with 12 bases between. CDR3 length equals 14 residues. Germline-derived CDR1 and CDR2 are SGHRS and YFSETQ. The CDR3 DNA reads TGCGCCAGCAGCTTAGGTTCGACAGGCTACGAGCAGTACTTC. This encodes CASSLGSTGYEQYF.

DNA of the CDR3: TGTGCCAGCAGTCTTCGCGGGGGTCCCTCCTACGAGCAGTACTTC. Protein: CASSLRGGPSYEQYF. This chain joins TRBV11-3 and TRBJ2-7, with 7 bases identical to TRBD2. Unmatched junction bases numbered 8, after V lost 6 bases and J lost 0 bases. This CDR3 has 15 residues. Germline V gene lookup returns CDR1 SGHNT and CDR2 YENEEA.

This clone was seen more than once but under ten times. The chain has TRBV11-2 and TRBJ1-6, with a possible D match to TRBD1 (6 bases). Trimming cost V 5 bases and J 11 bases, with 13 bases left between them. There are 13 residues in the CDR3. The V gene's germline CDR1 is SGHAT and CDR2 FQNNGV. The CDR3 coding sequence is TGTGCCAGCAGCGCCGTGTGGGGGCCACCCCTCCACTTT. It yields the protein CASSAVWGPPLHF. The variable domain in full, with the rest retrieved from reference TRBV11-2 and TRBJ1-6, is EAGVAQSPRYKIIEKRQSVAFWCNPISGHATLYWYQQILGQGPKLLIQFQNNGVVDDSQLPKDRFSAERLKGVDSTLKIQPAKLEDSAVYLCASSAVWGPPLHFGNGTRLTVT.

With respect to this clone: The junction does not match germline at one end; this may be a read error. The chain has TRBV6-2 or TRBV6-3 and TRBJ2-7; maybe TRBD2 (7 bases). CDR1 is MNHEY, CDR2 SVGEGT, per germline. The CDR3 extends over 11 amino acids. In DNA form, the CDR3 reads TGTGCCAGCAGTTCCTTCGGGGGGCAGGTCTTC. This codes for CASSSFGGQVF.

Written as DNA, the CDR3 is TGTGCCAGTAGTATAGGGCAGGGAACCTGGAGATATAGCAATCAGCCCCAGCATTTT. It specifies CASSIGQGTWRYSNQPQHF. The chain links TRBV19 to TRBJ1-5; D might be TRBD1 (5 bases). Trimming took off 1 base at V and 0 bases at J, with 19 bases between the two ends. CDR3 length: 19 residues. The germline V gene encodes CDR1 LNHDA and CDR2 SQIVND (reference sequence).

The chain is built from TRBV3-1 (or the pseudogene TRBV3-2) and TRBJ1-5; tentative D call: TRBD1 (5 bases). The germline V and J ends were trimmed by 3 bases and 2 bases, with 8 bases remaining between them. This CDR3 spans 14 amino acids. The germline gives CDR1 LGHDT, CDR2 YNNKEL (reference sequence). CDR3 nucleotides: TGTGCCAGCAGCCAGTCCAGGGGCAATCAGCCCCAGCATTTT. This gives the protein CASSQSRGNQPQHF.

In the case of this clone: An end of the junction differs from the germline gene, which may be a read error. The chain combines TRBV15 with TRBJ2-1, with D possibly being TRBD1 (6 bases). This CDR3 is 14 amino acids long. The germline gives CDR1 LNHNV, CDR2 YYDKDF (reference sequence). The CDR3 DNA reads as TGTGCCACAAGCAGTTATAGGGGGTACAATGAGCAGTTCTTC. This codes for CATSSYRGYNEQFF.

The chain employs TRBV6-5 and TRBJ2-7; TRBD1 aligns across 8 bases. Per germline, CDR1 MNHEY and CDR2 SVGAGI. V was clipped by 6 bases and J by 6 bases; unmatched bases: 7. The CDR3 is 13 amino acids. The CDR3 is CASSLDRAGEQYF. Here the CDR3 DNA reads TGTGCCAGCAGCCTGGACAGGGCCGGCGAGCAGTACTTC.